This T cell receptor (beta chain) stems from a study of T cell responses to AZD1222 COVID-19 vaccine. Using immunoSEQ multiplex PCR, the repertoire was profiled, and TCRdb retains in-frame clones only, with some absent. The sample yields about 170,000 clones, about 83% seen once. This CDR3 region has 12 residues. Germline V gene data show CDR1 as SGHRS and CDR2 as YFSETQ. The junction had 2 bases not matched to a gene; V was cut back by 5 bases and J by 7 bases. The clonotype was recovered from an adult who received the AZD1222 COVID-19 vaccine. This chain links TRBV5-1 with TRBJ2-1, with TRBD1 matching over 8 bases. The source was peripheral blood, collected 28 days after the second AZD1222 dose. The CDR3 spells CASRQGENEQFF. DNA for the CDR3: TGCGCCAGCAGACAGGGGGAGAATGAGCAGTTCTTC.